This T cell receptor (beta chain) is from a study of blood T cell repertoires in COVID-19. As for the study in general: Nucleic acid was either cDNA or gDNA, and it came from T cells, B-cell-depleted T cells, or PBMCs.

In the source study's methods: Counts of nucleated cells, estimated from reference gene primer amplification, were obtained. Sequenced by immunoSEQ multiplex PCR; TCRdb stores in-frame clones only, minus some. V and J calls and clone size are given by that table; D and trimming were obtained from the DNA. The sample lists 180,000 or so clones; around 90% were seen once. This clone is labeled as medium-sized. Germline CDR1 SGHVS, CDR2 FQNEAQ. V shed 5 bases and J 3 bases; nucleotides not matched to a gene: 16. The length of the CDR3 is 18 residues. This clonotype was obtained from a man in his forties with acute or convalescent COVID-19. The V call is TRBV7-8, the J call TRBJ1-1; 9 positions match TRBD1. The source material was peripheral blood. For the CDR3, the DNA is TGTGCCAGCAGCATCCGAGGGGACAGGGCCGGATTGGACACTGAAGCTTTCTTT. This translates into CASSIRGDRAGLDTEAFF.